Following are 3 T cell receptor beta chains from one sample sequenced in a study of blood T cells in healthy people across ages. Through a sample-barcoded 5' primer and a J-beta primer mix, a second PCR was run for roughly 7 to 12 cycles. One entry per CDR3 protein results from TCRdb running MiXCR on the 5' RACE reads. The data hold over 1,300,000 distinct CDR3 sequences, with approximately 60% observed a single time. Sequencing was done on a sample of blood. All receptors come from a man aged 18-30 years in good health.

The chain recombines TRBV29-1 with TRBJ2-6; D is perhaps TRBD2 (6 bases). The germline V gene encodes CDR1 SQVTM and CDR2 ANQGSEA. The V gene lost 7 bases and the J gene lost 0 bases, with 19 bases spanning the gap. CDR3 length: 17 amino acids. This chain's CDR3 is CSAASRESGSGANVLTF. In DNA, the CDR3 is TGCAGCGCTGCCTCCCGGGAGTCAGGCTCTGGGGCCAACGTCCTGACTTTC.

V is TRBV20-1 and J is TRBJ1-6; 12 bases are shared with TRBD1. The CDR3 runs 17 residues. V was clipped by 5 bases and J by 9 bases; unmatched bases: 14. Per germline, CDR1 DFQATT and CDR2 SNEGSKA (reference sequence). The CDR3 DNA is TGCAGTGCTGGAAGGGACAGGGGGCGTTCAAGAAGTTCACCCCTCCACTTT. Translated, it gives CSAGRDRGRSRSSPLHF.

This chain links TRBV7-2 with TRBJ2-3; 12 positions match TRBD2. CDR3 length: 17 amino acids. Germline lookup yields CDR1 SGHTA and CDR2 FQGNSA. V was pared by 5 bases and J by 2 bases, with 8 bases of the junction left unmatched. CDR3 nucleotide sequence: TGTGCCAGCAGCCCAAATCGACTAGCGGGGGTCACAGATACGCAGTATTTT. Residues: CASSPNRLAGVTDTQYF. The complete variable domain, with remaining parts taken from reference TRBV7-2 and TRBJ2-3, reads GAGVSQSPSNKVTEKGKDVELRCDPISGHTALYWYRQSLGQGLEFLIYFQGNSAPDKSGLPSDRFSAERTGGSVSTLTIQRTQQEDSAVYLCASSPNRLAGVTDTQYFGPGTRLTVL.